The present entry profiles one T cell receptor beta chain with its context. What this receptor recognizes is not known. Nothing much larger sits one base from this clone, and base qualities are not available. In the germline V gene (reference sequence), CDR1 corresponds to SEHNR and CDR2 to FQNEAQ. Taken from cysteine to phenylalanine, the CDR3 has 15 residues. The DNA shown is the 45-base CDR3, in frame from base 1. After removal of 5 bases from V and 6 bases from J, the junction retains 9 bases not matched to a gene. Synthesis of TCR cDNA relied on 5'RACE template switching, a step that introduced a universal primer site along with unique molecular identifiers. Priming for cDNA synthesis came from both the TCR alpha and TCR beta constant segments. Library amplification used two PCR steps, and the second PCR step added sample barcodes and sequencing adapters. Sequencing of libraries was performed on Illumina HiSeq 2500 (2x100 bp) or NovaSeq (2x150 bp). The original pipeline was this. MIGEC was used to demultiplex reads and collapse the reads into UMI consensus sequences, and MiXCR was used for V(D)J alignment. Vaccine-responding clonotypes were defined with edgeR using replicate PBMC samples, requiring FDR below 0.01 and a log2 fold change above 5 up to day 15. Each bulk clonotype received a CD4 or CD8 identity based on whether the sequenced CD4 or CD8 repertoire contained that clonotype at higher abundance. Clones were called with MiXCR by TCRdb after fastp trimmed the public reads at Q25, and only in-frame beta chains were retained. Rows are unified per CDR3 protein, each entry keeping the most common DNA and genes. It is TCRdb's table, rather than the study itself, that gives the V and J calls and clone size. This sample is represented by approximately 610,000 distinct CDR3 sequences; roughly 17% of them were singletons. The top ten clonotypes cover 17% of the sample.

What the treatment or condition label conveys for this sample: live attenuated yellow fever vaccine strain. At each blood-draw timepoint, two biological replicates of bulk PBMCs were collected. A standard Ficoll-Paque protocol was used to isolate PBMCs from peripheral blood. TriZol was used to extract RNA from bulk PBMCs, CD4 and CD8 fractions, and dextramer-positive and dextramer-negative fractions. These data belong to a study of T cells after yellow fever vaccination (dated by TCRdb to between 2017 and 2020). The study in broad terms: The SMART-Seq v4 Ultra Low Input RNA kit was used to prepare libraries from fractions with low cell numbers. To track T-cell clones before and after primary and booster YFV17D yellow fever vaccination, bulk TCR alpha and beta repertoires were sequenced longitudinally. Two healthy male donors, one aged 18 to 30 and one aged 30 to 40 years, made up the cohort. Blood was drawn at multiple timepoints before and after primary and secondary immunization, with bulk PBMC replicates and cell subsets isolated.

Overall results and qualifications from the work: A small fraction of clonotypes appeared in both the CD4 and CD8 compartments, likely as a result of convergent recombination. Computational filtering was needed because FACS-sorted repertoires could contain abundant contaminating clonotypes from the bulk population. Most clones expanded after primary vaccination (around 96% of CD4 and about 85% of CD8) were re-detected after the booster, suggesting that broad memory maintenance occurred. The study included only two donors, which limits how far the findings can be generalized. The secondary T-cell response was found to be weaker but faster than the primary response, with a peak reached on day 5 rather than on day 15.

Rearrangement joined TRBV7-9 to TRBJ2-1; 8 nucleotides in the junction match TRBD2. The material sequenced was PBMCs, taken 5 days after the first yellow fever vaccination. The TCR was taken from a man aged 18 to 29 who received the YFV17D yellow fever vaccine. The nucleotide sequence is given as TGTGCCAGCAGCCCCCCCCGGGGGGGCCCCAATGAGCAGTTCTTC. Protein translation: CASSPPRGGPNEQFF.